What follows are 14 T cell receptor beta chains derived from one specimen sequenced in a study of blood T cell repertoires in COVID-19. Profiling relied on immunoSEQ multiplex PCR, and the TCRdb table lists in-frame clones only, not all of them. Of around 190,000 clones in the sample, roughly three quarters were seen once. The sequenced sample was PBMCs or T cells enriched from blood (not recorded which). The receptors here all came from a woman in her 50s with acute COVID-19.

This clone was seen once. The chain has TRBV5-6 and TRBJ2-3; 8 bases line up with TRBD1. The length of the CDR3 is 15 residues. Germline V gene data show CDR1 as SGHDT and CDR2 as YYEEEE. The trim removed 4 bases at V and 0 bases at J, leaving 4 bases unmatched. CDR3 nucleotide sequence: TGTGCCAGCAGCGGGGACAGGCCCAGCACAGATACGCAGTATTTT. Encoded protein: CASSGDRPSTDTQYF.

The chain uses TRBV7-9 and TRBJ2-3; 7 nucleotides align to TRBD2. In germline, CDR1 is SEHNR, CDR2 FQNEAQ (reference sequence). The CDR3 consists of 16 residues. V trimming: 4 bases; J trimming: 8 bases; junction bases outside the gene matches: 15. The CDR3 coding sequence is TGTGCCAGCAGCTCCGACCTAGCGGTCATAAGTGGTACGCAGTATTTT. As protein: CASSSDLAVISGTQYF.

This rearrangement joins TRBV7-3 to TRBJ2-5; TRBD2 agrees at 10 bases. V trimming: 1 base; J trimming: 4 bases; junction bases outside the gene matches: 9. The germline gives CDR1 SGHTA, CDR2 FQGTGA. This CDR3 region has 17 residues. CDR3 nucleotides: TGTGCCAGCAGCTTAAAGGGTCTAGCGGGGGAGAGAGAGACCCAGTACTTC. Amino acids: CASSLKGLAGERETQYF.

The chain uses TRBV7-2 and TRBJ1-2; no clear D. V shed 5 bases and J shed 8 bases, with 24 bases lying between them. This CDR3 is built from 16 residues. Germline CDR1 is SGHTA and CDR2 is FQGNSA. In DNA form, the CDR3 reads TGTGCCAGCAGCCTCGTGGGCGGGTCCAACTATGAGGGCTACACCTTC. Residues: CASSLVGGSNYEGYTF.

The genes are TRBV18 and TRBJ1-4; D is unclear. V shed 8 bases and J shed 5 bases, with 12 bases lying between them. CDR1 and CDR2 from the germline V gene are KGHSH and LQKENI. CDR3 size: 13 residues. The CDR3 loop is CASQNERNEKLFF. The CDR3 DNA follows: TGTGCCAGCCAAAACGAGAGAAATGAAAAACTGTTTTTT.

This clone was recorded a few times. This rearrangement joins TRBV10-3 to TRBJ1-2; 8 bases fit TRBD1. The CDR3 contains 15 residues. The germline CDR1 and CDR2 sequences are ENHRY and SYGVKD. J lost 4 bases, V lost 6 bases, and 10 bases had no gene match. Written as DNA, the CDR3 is TGTGCCATCAGCGCCGGACAGGGCGGCTCCTATGGCTACACCTTC. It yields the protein CAISAGQGGSYGYTF.

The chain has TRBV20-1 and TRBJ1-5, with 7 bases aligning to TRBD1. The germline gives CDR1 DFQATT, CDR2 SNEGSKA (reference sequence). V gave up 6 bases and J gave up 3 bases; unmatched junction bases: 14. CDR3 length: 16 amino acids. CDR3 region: CSASKFGDRFNQPQHF. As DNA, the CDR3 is TGCAGTGCAAGTAAATTCGGGGACAGATTCAATCAGCCCCAGCATTTT.

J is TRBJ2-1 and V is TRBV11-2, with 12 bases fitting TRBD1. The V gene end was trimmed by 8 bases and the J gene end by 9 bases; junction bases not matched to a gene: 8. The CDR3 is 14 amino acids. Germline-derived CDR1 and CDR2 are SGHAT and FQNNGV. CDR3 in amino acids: CASARDRGHGEQFF. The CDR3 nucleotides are TGTGCCAGCGCCAGGGACAGGGGGCATGGTGAGCAGTTCTTC.

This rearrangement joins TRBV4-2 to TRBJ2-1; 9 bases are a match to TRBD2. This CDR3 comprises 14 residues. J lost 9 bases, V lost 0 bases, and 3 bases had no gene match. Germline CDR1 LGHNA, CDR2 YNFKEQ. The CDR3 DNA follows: TGTGCCAGCAGCCAAGATGCGGGGGGGCCTGAGCAGTTCTTC. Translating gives CASSQDAGGPEQFF.

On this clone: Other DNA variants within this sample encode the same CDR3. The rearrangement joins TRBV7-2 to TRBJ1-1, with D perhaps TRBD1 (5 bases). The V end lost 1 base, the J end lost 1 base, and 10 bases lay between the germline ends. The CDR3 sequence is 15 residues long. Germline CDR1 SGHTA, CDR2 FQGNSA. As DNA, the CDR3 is TGTGCCAGCAGCTTAGGGGGCCAGGGGAACACTGAAGCTTTCTTT. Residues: CASSLGGQGNTEAFF.

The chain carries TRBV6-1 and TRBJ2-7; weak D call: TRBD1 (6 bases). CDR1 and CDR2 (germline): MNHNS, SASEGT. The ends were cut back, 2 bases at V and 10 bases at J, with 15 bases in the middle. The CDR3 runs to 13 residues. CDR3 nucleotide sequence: TGTGCCAGCAGTGAACCGTCGTGGGGGCGTCAGTACGTC. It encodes CASSEPSWGRQYV.

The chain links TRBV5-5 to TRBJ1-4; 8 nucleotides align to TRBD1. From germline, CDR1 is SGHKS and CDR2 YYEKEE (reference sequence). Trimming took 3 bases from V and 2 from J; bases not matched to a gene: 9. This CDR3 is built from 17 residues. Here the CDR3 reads CASSSWTGSATNEKLFF. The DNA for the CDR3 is TGTGCCAGCAGCTCCTGGACAGGGTCAGCGACTAATGAAAAACTGTTTTTT.

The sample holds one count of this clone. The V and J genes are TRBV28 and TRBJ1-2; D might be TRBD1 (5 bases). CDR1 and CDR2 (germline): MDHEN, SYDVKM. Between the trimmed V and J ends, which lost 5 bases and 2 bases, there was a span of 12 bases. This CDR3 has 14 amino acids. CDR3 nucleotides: TGTGCCAGCAGTCTAAGCGGGGACAACTATGGCTACACCTTC. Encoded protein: CASSLSGDNYGYTF.

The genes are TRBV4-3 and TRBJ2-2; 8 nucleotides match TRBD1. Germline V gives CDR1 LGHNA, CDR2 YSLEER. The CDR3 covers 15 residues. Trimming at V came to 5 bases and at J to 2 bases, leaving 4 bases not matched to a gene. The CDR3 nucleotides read TGCGCCAGCAGCATGGACAGGGTTAACACCGGGGAGCTGTTTTTT. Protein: CASSMDRVNTGELFF.